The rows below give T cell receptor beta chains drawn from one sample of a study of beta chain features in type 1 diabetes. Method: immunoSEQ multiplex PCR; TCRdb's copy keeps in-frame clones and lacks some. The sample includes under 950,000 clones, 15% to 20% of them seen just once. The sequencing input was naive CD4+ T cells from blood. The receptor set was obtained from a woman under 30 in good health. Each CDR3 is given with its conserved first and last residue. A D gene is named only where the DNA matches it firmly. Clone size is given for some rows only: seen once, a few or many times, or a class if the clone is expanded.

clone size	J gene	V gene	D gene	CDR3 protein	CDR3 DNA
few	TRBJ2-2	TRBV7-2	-	CASSLEWAGELFF	TGTGCCAGCAGCTTAGAGTGGGCAGGGGAACTGTTTTTT
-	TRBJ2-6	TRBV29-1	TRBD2	CSVPAGGYSGANVLTF	TGCAGCGTACCAGCGGGAGGTTACTCTGGGGCCAACGTCCTGACTTTC
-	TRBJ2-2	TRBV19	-	CASSGHKTNTGELFF	TGTGCCAGTTCCGGACACAAAACGAACACCGGGGAGCTGTTTTTT
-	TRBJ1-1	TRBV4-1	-	CASSQDRGAHPEAFF	TGCGCCAGCAGCCAAGACCGGGGGGCGCACCCTGAAGCTTTCTTT
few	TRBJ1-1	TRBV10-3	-	CAISTVMNTEAFF	TGTGCCATCAGTACAGTCATGAACACTGAAGCTTTCTTT
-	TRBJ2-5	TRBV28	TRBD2	CASSRPGTRETQYF	TGTGCCAGCAGTCGACCCGGGACTAGAGAGACCCAGTACTTC
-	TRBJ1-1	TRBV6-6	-	CASSYSYGTEAFF	TGTGCCAGCAGTTACTCTTATGGGACTGAAGCTTTCTTT
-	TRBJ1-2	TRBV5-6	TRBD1	CASSYTGGAYYGYTF	TGTGCCAGCAGCTACACAGGGGGCGCTTACTATGGCTACACCTTC
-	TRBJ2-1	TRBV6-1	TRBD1	CASSSRQGYNEQFF	TGTGCCAGCAGCTCCCGACAGGGCTACAATGAGCAGTTCTTC
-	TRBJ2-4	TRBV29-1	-	CSVMVGPAKNIQYF	TGCAGCGTGATGGTAGGCCCAGCCAAAAACATTCAGTACTTC
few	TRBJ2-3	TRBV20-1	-	CSANPGDTQYF	TGCAGTGCTAACCCGGGCGATACGCAGTATTTT
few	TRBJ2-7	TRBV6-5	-	CASSYGATSYEQYF	TGTGCCAGCAGTTACGGAGCCACTTCCTACGAGCAGTACTTC
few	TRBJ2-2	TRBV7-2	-	CASSPNMAPVTGELFF	TGTGCCAGCAGCCCTAATATGGCTCCCGTCACCGGGGAGCTGTTTTTT
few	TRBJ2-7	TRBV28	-	CASRLQGLSYEQYF	TGTGCCAGCAGATTACAGGGACTCTCCTACGAGCAGTACTTC
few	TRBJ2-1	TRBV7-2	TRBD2	CASSHPIGTSWSNEQFF	TGTGCCAGCAGCCACCCGATCGGGACTAGCTGGAGCAATGAGCAGTTCTTC
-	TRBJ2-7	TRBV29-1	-	CSVVSSWGGHRREEQYF	TGCAGCGTTGTGTCGTCCTGGGGAGGACACCGCCGGGAGGAGCAGTACTTC
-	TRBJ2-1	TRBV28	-	CASSLEGAGVYNEQFF	TGTGCCAGCAGTTTAGAAGGAGCAGGGGTCTACAATGAGCAGTTCTTC
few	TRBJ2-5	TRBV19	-	CASSDLLKETQYF	TGTGCCAGTAGTGATTTGCTAAAAGAGACCCAGTACTTC
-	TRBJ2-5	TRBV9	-	CASSVDYFSGETQYF	TGTGCCAGCAGCGTAGACTATTTTAGTGGAGAGACCCAGTACTTC
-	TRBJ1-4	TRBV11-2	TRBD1	CASSLAGRGRFGEKLFF	TGTGCCAGCAGCTTAGCGGGCAGGGGGCGATTCGGCGAAAAACTGTTTTTT
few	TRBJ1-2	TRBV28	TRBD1	CASSASGTGGIYGYTF	TGTGCCAGCAGTGCCTCCGGGACAGGGGGCATCTATGGCTACACCTTC
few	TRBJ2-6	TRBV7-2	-	CASSPTPGANVLTF	TGTGCCAGCAGCCCAACGCCTGGGGCCAACGTCCTGACTTTC
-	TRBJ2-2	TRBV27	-	CASSLGANTGELFF	TGTGCCAGCAGTTTAGGGGCGAACACCGGGGAGCTGTTTTTT
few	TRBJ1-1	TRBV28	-	CASSLAYTEAFF	TGTGCCAGCAGTCTTGCTTACACTGAAGCTTTCTTT
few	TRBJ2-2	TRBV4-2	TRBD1	CASSQVWGQGNTGELFF	TGTGCCAGCAGCCAAGTCTGGGGACAGGGGAACACCGGGGAGCTGTTTTTT
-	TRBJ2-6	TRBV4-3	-	CASSQDLGAGGANVLTF	TGCGCCAGCAGCCAAGATTTGGGGGCGGGTGGGGCCAACGTCCTGACTTTC
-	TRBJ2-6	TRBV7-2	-	CASSLPRGKSSGANVLAF	TGTGCCAGCAGCTTACCTCGGGGAAAGAGCTCTGGGGCCAACGTCCTGGCTTTC
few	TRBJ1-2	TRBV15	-	CATSRDSAYGYTF	TGTGCCACCAGCAGAGATAGCGCCTATGGCTACACCTTC
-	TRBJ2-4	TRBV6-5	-	CASSYWGAKNIQYF	TGTGCCAGCAGTTACTGGGGTGCCAAAAACATTCAGTACTTC
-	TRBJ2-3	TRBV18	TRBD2	CASSPIAGLTDTQYF	TGTGCCAGCTCACCAATAGCGGGACTCACAGATACGCAGTATTTT
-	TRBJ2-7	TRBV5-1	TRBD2	CASAPPSGRARYEQYF	TGCGCCAGCGCACCCCCGAGCGGGAGGGCCCGGTACGAGCAGTACTTC
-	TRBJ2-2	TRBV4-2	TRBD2	CASSQDNPASGSRNTGELFF	TGTGCCAGCAGCCAAGATAATCCGGCTAGCGGGAGTCGGAACACCGGGGAGCTGTTTTTT